The following is a T cell receptor beta chain sequence with its context. The data are from a study of monozygotic twins with inflammatory bowel disease. The CDR3 loop spans 17 amino acids. TCRdb reworked the 5' RACE reads into one entry per CDR3 protein, no DNA. With 150,000 to 200,000 distinct CDR3 sequences in the sample, the ten largest clones hold approximately 2.5%. This sequence was found in a human donor with ulcerative colitis or Crohn's disease, or a healthy co-twin of an affected twin (not recorded which). The rearrangement joins TRBV12-3 or TRBV12-4 to TRBJ1-1; with no DNA, the TCRdb D assignment of TRBD1 cannot be verified. Sequencing input: blood. The CDR3 reads CASSHPLGQGLNTEAFF.